Listed below are T cell receptor beta chains from one sample, sequenced in a study of shared clonotypes between healthy human individuals. Sequencing used immunoSEQ multiplex PCR; TCRdb keeps in-frame clones, though not all of them. The sample carries some 1.4 million clones, roughly 96% recorded once. The sample comprised naive CD4+ T cells sorted from blood. Receptors were obtained from a man younger than 40 in good health. The CDR3 runs from the conserved cysteine through the conserved F or W. Each record gives: V gene, D gene, J gene, clone size, CDR3 protein, CDR3 DNA. The D gene is left open where the match is weak. Clone size, where shown, is once, few, many, or a class for clones that have expanded.

v_gene: TRBV5-5
d_gene: TRBD1
j_gene: TRBJ1-1
abundance: -
CDR3aa: CASSLRDRVTEAFF
CDR3nt: TGTGCCAGCAGCCTCCGGGACAGGGTCACTGAAGCTTTCTTT

v_gene: TRBV29-1
d_gene: TRBD1
j_gene: TRBJ2-3
abundance: -
CDR3aa: CSVEGYRDRVRDTQYF
CDR3nt: TGCAGCGTTGAAGGGTACCGGGACAGGGTAAGAGATACGCAGTATTTT

v_gene: TRBV15
d_gene: TRBD2
j_gene: TRBJ2-7
abundance: -
CDR3aa: CATGSGNYEQYF
CDR3nt: TGTGCCACCGGAAGCGGGAACTACGAGCAGTACTTC

v_gene: TRBV7-7
d_gene: TRBD2
j_gene: TRBJ2-5
abundance: -
CDR3aa: CALRRERMETQYF
CDR3nt: TGTGCCTTGCGGCGGGAGAGAATGGAGACCCAGTACTTC

v_gene: TRBV10-2
d_gene: -
j_gene: TRBJ2-7
abundance: once
CDR3aa: CASVPGRGGILRDEQYF
CDR3nt: TGCGCCAGCGTACCAGGTCGTGGGGGGATACTGAGGGACGAGCAGTACTTC

v_gene: TRBV18
d_gene: -
j_gene: TRBJ2-5
abundance: -
CDR3aa: CASSRSGTSVGETQYF
CDR3nt: TGTGCCAGCTCACGCTCCGGGACCTCGGTCGGGGAGACCCAGTACTTC

v_gene: TRBV7-2
d_gene: -
j_gene: TRBJ1-2
abundance: once
CDR3aa: CASSFDSLYGYTF
CDR3nt: TGTGCCAGCAGCTTCGACAGCCTCTATGGCTACACCTTC

v_gene: TRBV2
d_gene: -
j_gene: TRBJ1-2
abundance: -
CDR3aa: CASSPGGGFYGYTF
CDR3nt: TGTGCCAGCAGTCCCGGAGGGGGGTTCTATGGCTACACCTTC

v_gene: TRBV7-2
d_gene: -
j_gene: TRBJ2-4
abundance: -
CDR3aa: CASSTGLAKNIQYF
CDR3nt: TGTGCCAGCAGTACTGGGCTAGCCAAAAACATTCAGTACTTC

v_gene: TRBV5-1
d_gene: TRBD1
j_gene: TRBJ1-2
abundance: -
CDR3aa: CASSLLLQGAYGYTF
CDR3nt: TGCGCCAGCAGCTTGCTGCTGCAGGGGGCCTATGGCTACACCTTC

v_gene: TRBV6-1
d_gene: -
j_gene: TRBJ2-1
abundance: -
CDR3aa: CASSLLASFNNEQFF
CDR3nt: TGTGCCAGCAGTCTACTGGCGAGTTTCAACAATGAGCAGTTCTTC

v_gene: TRBV5-4
d_gene: -
j_gene: TRBJ2-1
abundance: -
CDR3aa: CASGGEILSYNEQFF
CDR3nt: TGTGCCAGCGGCGGCGAGATTCTCTCCTACAATGAGCAGTTCTTC

v_gene: TRBV18
d_gene: TRBD1
j_gene: TRBJ2-7
abundance: -
CDR3aa: CASSPGQGFYEQYF
CDR3nt: TGTGCCAGCTCACCGGGACAGGGTTTCTACGAGCAGTACTTC

v_gene: TRBV6-1
d_gene: -
j_gene: TRBJ1-3
abundance: -
CDR3aa: CASSGIRVSGNTIYF
CDR3nt: TGTGCCAGCAGTGGCATCAGAGTCTCTGGAAACACCATATATTTT

v_gene: TRBV5-1
d_gene: -
j_gene: TRBJ2-5
abundance: -
CDR3aa: CASSHGTLQETQYF
CDR3nt: TGCGCCAGCAGCCACGGGACACTCCAAGAGACCCAGTACTTC

v_gene: TRBV5-1
d_gene: -
j_gene: TRBJ2-3
abundance: -
CDR3aa: CASSYQFSTDTQYF
CDR3nt: TGCGCCAGCAGCTACCAGTTTAGCACAGATACGCAGTATTTT

v_gene: TRBV19
d_gene: TRBD1
j_gene: TRBJ1-1
abundance: once
CDR3aa: CASNRGLGTEAFF
CDR3nt: TGTGCCAGTAACAGGGGCCTTGGCACTGAAGCTTTCTTT

v_gene: TRBV5-8
d_gene: TRBD1
j_gene: TRBJ2-7
abundance: -
CDR3aa: CASSWGQGYEQYF
CDR3nt: TGTGCCAGCAGCTGGGGACAGGGGTACGAGCAGTACTTC

v_gene: TRBV19
d_gene: -
j_gene: TRBJ2-7
abundance: -
CDR3aa: CASKPRSTGYEQYF
CDR3nt: TGTGCCAGTAAACCCCGATCGACGGGGTACGAGCAGTACTTC

v_gene: TRBV7-9
d_gene: -
j_gene: TRBJ1-2
abundance: -
CDR3aa: CASSSQGLYGYTF
CDR3nt: TGTGCCAGCAGCTCACAGGGACTCTATGGCTACACCTTC

v_gene: TRBV28
d_gene: -
j_gene: TRBJ2-2
abundance: -
CDR3aa: CASSLLSDTGELFF
CDR3nt: TGTGCCAGCAGTTTATTATCTGACACCGGGGAGCTGTTTTTT

v_gene: TRBV6-6
d_gene: TRBD1
j_gene: TRBJ1-5
abundance: -
CDR3aa: CASSFPGQGKGQPQHF
CDR3nt: TGTGCCAGCAGTTTCCCGGGACAGGGGAAGGGTCAGCCCCAGCATTTT

v_gene: TRBV7-2
d_gene: -
j_gene: TRBJ2-1
abundance: -
CDR3aa: CASSPDFSPYNEQFF
CDR3nt: TGTGCCAGCAGCCCCGATTTTTCCCCCTACAATGAGCAGTTCTTC

v_gene: TRBV6-6
d_gene: -
j_gene: TRBJ2-1
abundance: -
CDR3aa: CASSYVSGLPRYEQFF
CDR3nt: TGTGCCAGCAGTTACGTCAGCGGTCTCCCTCGGTATGAGCAGTTCTTC

v_gene: TRBV28
d_gene: -
j_gene: TRBJ1-1
abundance: -
CDR3aa: CASSRRKGQNMNTEAFF
CDR3nt: TGTGCCAGCAGCCGGCGAAAAGGACAGAACATGAACACTGAAGCTTTCTTT

v_gene: TRBV4-1
d_gene: TRBD2
j_gene: TRBJ2-1
abundance: -
CDR3aa: CASSQRLAGGNEQFF
CDR3nt: TGCGCCAGCAGCCAAAGACTAGCGGGAGGCAATGAGCAGTTCTTC

v_gene: TRBV5-4
d_gene: -
j_gene: TRBJ2-7
abundance: -
CDR3aa: CASSLGSVAYEQYF
CDR3nt: TGTGCCAGCAGCCTTGGGAGTGTTGCCTACGAGCAGTACTTC

v_gene: TRBV5-1
d_gene: -
j_gene: TRBJ2-3
abundance: -
CDR3aa: CASSLGVPGGTDTQYF
CDR3nt: TGCGCCAGCAGCTTAGGTGTACCAGGGGGGACAGATACGCAGTATTTT

v_gene: TRBV10-3
d_gene: TRBD2
j_gene: TRBJ2-3
abundance: -
CDR3aa: CAISEPGLADTDTQYF
CDR3nt: TGTGCCATCAGTGAGCCGGGACTAGCGGACACAGATACGCAGTATTTT

v_gene: TRBV11-2
d_gene: -
j_gene: TRBJ1-2
abundance: -
CDR3aa: CASSLAGRGSAYGYTF
CDR3nt: TGTGCCAGCAGCTTAGCGGGCCGGGGTTCGGCTTATGGCTACACCTTC

v_gene: TRBV9
d_gene: -
j_gene: TRBJ2-5
abundance: -
CDR3aa: CASSVGQLKETQYF
CDR3nt: TGTGCCAGCAGCGTAGGGCAGCTAAAAGAGACCCAGTACTTC

v_gene: TRBV11-3
d_gene: -
j_gene: TRBJ2-3
abundance: -
CDR3aa: CASSLKGIGNTQYF
CDR3nt: TGTGCCAGCAGCTTAAAGGGGATAGGGAATACGCAGTATTTT

v_gene: TRBV18
d_gene: -
j_gene: TRBJ1-5
abundance: -
CDR3aa: CASSPRATGQPQHF
CDR3nt: TGTGCCAGCTCACCACGGGCGACCGGTCAGCCCCAGCATTTT

v_gene: TRBV27
d_gene: -
j_gene: TRBJ2-2
abundance: -
CDR3aa: CASSFKAGELFF
CDR3nt: TGTGCCAGCAGTTTTAAGGCCGGGGAGCTGTTTTTT

v_gene: TRBV9
d_gene: -
j_gene: TRBJ1-1
abundance: -
CDR3aa: CASSVGLGHLNTEAFF
CDR3nt: TGTGCCAGCAGCGTAGGACTGGGACACTTGAACACTGAAGCTTTCTTT